The 15 T cell receptor beta chains presented below share a single source sample, sequenced in a study of blood T cell repertoires in COVID-19. The data were produced by immunoSEQ multiplex PCR, yet TCRdb's version contains in-frame clones alone and is incomplete. The sample lists about 350,000 clones, approximately 88% occurring once. Sequenced material: peripheral blood. Receptors originate from a man aged 25-40 years with COVID-19, enrolled during active disease.

The chain links TRBV10-3 to TRBJ1-2; 8 nucleotides match TRBD1. This CDR3 spans 15 amino acids. The trim removed 6 bases at V and 4 bases at J, leaving 10 bases unmatched. The germline CDR1 and CDR2 sequences are ENHRY and SYGVKD. The CDR3 nucleotides are TGTGCCATCAGCTTCGGACAGGGAGAGGGCTATGGCTACACCTTC. Its protein is CAISFGQGEGYGYTF.

V gene TRBV28 combines with J gene TRBJ2-7; TRBD2 might be the D (5 bases). The germline gives CDR1 MDHEN, CDR2 SYDVKM. The CDR3 extends over 13 amino acids. V shed 10 bases and J shed 2 bases, with 15 bases lying between them. The CDR3 DNA sequence: TGTGCCAACTCCCCGCGGGCCACCTACGAGCAGTACTTC. Encoded protein: CANSPRATYEQYF.

This clone showed up just once. This chain uses TRBV12-3 or TRBV12-4 with TRBJ2-2; D gene unclear. The CDR3 contains 13 residues. V lost 6 bases to trimming and J lost 5 bases, with 10 bases between them. In DNA, the CDR3 is TGTGCCAGCAGCCCCTTTGTAACCGGGGAGCTGTTTTTT. This gives the protein CASSPFVTGELFF.

This clone has only a few counts. The chain recombines TRBV9 with TRBJ2-7; D gene ambiguous. This CDR3 is 15 amino acids long. V shed 0 bases and J shed 0 bases, with 10 bases lying between them. The germline V gene encodes CDR1 SGDLS and CDR2 YYNGEE. The CDR3 spells CASSVDPQSSYEQYF. In nucleotides, the CDR3 is TGTGCCAGCAGCGTAGACCCACAGAGCTCCTACGAGCAGTACTTC.

The V call is TRBV5-1, the J call TRBJ2-5, with 8 nucleotides matching TRBD1. CDR1 and CDR2 (germline): SGHRS, YFSETQ. Trimming removed 3 bases from V and 5 bases from J; junction bases left unmatched: 3. The length of the CDR3 is 13 residues. The CDR3 region has the DNA TGCGCCAGCAGCTCCGGACAGGGTGAGACCCAGTACTTC. It yields the protein CASSSGQGETQYF.

The chain has TRBV29-1 and TRBJ2-3; possibly TRBD1 for D (5 bases). V lost 4 bases, J lost 2 bases, and 22 bases lay in between. Germline V gene data show CDR1 as SQVTM and CDR2 as ANQGSEA. There are 17 residues in the CDR3. CDR3 sequence (DNA): TGCAGCGTTGCCTTTATTGTTAAGGGGTGGGACACAGATACGCAGTATTTT. Translated: CSVAFIVKGWDTDTQYF.

V and J are TRBV24-1 and TRBJ2-5, with 9 bases matching TRBD1. Germline CDR1 reads KGHDR; CDR2 reads SFDVKD. V lost 5 bases and J lost 5; bases outside the gene matches: 8. CDR3 length equals 15 residues. The CDR3 coding sequence is TGTGCCACCAGTGCCTTACAGGGGGCTGGGGAGACCCAGTACTTC. Protein sequence: CATSALQGAGETQYF.

This chain connects TRBV6-5 to TRBJ2-7; 7 nucleotides line up with TRBD1. The CDR3 sequence is 14 residues long. Germline loops: CDR1 MNHEY, CDR2 SVGAGI. The V gene end was trimmed by 5 bases and the J gene end by 0 bases; junction bases not matched to a gene: 4. DNA for the CDR3: TGTGCCAGCAGTCTGACAGGGCTCTCCTACGAGCAGTACTTC. Translating it yields CASSLTGLSYEQYF.

The chain recombines TRBV5-4 with TRBJ1-3; 8 nucleotides align to TRBD1. Germline CDR1 SGHNT, CDR2 YYREEE (reference sequence). J lost 0 bases, V lost 2 bases, and 4 bases had no gene match. CDR3 length equals 16 residues. The DNA of the CDR3 is TGTGCCAGCAGCTTATACAGGGGGACCTCTGGAAACACCATATATTTT. Its translation: CASSLYRGTSGNTIYF.

In nucleotides, the CDR3 is TGTGCCAGCACCCGCGGGCGGGAGATACCCTACGAGCAGTACTTC. It specifies CASTRGREIPYEQYF. The chain couples TRBV10-3 to TRBJ2-7, with TRBD2 identical over 7 bases. V gave up 10 bases and J gave up 2 bases; unmatched junction bases: 14. Germline V lookup: CDR1 ENHRY, CDR2 SYGVKD. The CDR3 totals 15 residues.

The V call is TRBV19, the J call TRBJ2-7; TRBD2 matches at 9 bases. The V gene's germline CDR1 is LNHDA and CDR2 SQIVND (reference sequence). CDR3 length: 14 amino acids. With 5 bases clipped from V and 2 bases from J, the junction kept 4 bases outside the gene matches. This CDR3 is CASSASGAPYEQYF. In nucleotides, the CDR3 is TGTGCCAGTAGTGCTAGCGGGGCCCCCTACGAGCAGTACTTC.

The chain joins TRBV20-1 to TRBJ1-2, with D possibly being TRBD1 (6 bases). Germline V gives CDR1 DFQATT, CDR2 SNEGSKA (reference sequence). This CDR3 has 13 amino acids. The V end was cut by 3 bases, the J end by 4 bases, with 12 bases between. DNA of the CDR3: TGCAGTGCTAGTAGACAGGAATTCTATGGCTACACCTTC. Its protein is CSASRQEFYGYTF.

The genes are TRBV4-1 and TRBJ2-7, with TRBD1 identical over 11 bases. The CDR3 loop spans 16 amino acids. V was clipped by 1 base and J by 6 bases; unmatched bases: 8. Per germline, CDR1 MGHRA and CDR2 YSYEKL. This CDR3 is CASSQVTGTGGGEQYF. Here the CDR3 DNA reads TGCGCCAGCAGCCAAGTCACCGGGACAGGGGGTGGCGAGCAGTACTTC.

The chain is built from TRBV24-1 and TRBJ2-7; a possible D gene is TRBD1 (6 bases). With 9 bases removed from V and 4 bases from J, the gap between germline ends came to 18 bases. The germline gives CDR1 KGHDR, CDR2 SFDVKD. CDR3 length: 14 residues. As DNA, the CDR3 is TGTGCCACCCAGGACAGCTCCTATCCTTACGAGCAGTACTTC. It encodes CATQDSSYPYEQYF.

V is TRBV7-9 and J is TRBJ2-5, with D possibly being TRBD1 (6 bases). V was shortened by 5 bases and J by 3 bases, with 13 bases between the two germline ends. Germline V gene sequence: CDR1 SEHNR, CDR2 FQNEAQ (reference sequence). This CDR3 contains 14 residues. The CDR3 spells CASSHRDTEETQYF. For the CDR3, the DNA is TGTGCCAGCAGCCACCGGGACACAGAAGAGACCCAGTACTTC.